This TCR beta chain was retrieved from a study of OX40 agonist ivuxolimab in advanced cancers. With 0 bases removed from V and 6 bases from J, the gap between germline ends came to 10 bases. CDR1 and CDR2 from the germline V gene are SGHDT and YYEEEE. The CDR3 totals 15 residues. TCRdb's table, derived via immunoSEQ multiplex PCR, lists solely in-frame clones and lacks some. The data hold some 70,000 clones, with over 65% observed a single time. Source: CD4+ or CD8+ T cells sorted from blood, taken in a trial of the OX40 agonist ivuxolimab. The receptor's source is an adult with an advanced solid tumor such as melanoma, head and neck, liver or kidney cancer. The rearrangement joins TRBV5-6 to TRBJ1-6; possible D gene TRBD1, 5 bases. CDR3 residues: CASSLAMTVNSPLHF. The CDR3 region has the DNA TGTGCCAGCAGCTTGGCCATGACAGTTAATTCACCCCTCCACTTT. Variable domain in full (rest from reference TRBV5-6 and TRBJ1-6): DAGVTQSPTHLIKTRGQQVTLRCSPKSGHDTVSWYQQALGQGPQFIFQYYEEEERQRGNFPDRFSGHQFPNYSSELNVNALLLGDSALYLCASSLAMTVNSPLHFGNGTRLTVT.